This TCR beta chain was sequenced during a study of vaccination effects on CD4 cells after COVID-19. Study information: The median interval between the second dose and post-vaccine sampling was 72 days.

Regarding this clone: What it recognizes is unknown.

Before sequencing, viral peptide pools were used by the ViraFEST assay to expand antigen-specific CD4+ T cells. It was after around 10 days of culture that CD4+ T cells were isolated. The cohort was immunized with two doses of either the BNT162b2 or mRNA-1273 vaccine. PBMC were cultured at around 2 million per well with roughly 9.7 IU/ml IL-2 and 8 to 10 ug/ml peptides. Findings and limits, study-wide: Healthy vaccine recipients' vaccine-induced clones were almost all SARS-CoV-2 mono-reactive.

The junction had 4 bases not matched to a gene; V was cut back by 4 bases and J by 1 base. The CDR3 consists of 15 residues. From germline, CDR1 is SGHRS and CDR2 YFSETQ. Sequenced by immunoSEQ multiplex PCR; TCRdb stores in-frame clones only, minus some. The sample consists of about 24,000 clones, around 70% of them appearing once. The material sequenced was CD4+ T cells from PBMCs cultured with SARS-CoV-2 spike peptides, taken after COVID-19 vaccination. This chain links TRBV5-1 with TRBJ1-5; TRBD1 matches 8 bases. The receptor comes from a human donor who received a COVID-19 vaccine. CDR3: CASSPTGESNQPQHF. The CDR3 DNA reads as TGCGCCAGCAGCCCGACAGGGGAGAGCAATCAGCCCCAGCATTTT.